The 3 T cell receptor beta chains listed next were all sequenced from one sample in a study of T cell responses to AZD1222 COVID-19 vaccine (dated by TCRdb to the early 2020s). Library construction relied on the immunoSEQ multiplex PCR assay. Not all clones reach the TCRdb copy of this immuneACCESS table, which keeps in-frame sequences only. Checked studies attribute under half of the gap to unresolved V genes and leave the rest unexplained. A total of around 150,000 clones appear in this sample, roughly nine tenths of them only once. Approximately 3.6% of the sample is in the top ten clones. The time point label of this sample denotes: baseline before first vaccination. Source: peripheral blood, taken on day 0 of AZD1222 vaccination. These receptors were taken from an adult in good health.

This chain connects TRBV10-3 to TRBJ1-1; no reliable D call. The V gene's germline CDR1 is ENHRY and CDR2 SYGVKD. The CDR3 is made up of 13 amino acids. V dropped 6 bases and J dropped 3 bases, with 11 bases sitting between them. DNA for the CDR3: TGTGCCATCAGCTTGTCGGTGGACACTGAAGCTTTCTTT. Translation: CAISLSVDTEAFF.

This sequence joins TRBV4-2 and TRBJ2-1; D is uncertain. Trimming cost V 1 base and J 9 bases, with 10 bases left between them. CDR3 size: 13 residues. The V gene's germline CDR1 is LGHNA and CDR2 YNFKEQ. CDR3 region: CASSQVKLGEQFF. CDR3 in DNA: TGTGCCAGCAGCCAAGTTAAGTTGGGTGAGCAGTTCTTC.

This clone was counted a few times. In DNA, the CDR3 is TGTGCCAGCAGCTTACCAGGGGGCTACTATGGCTACACCTTC. Its translation is CASSLPGGYYGYTF. The chain carries TRBV7-9 and TRBJ1-2; TRBD1 aligns across 8 bases. The CDR3 is 14 amino acids. Losses at the gene ends were 2 bases for V and 3 bases for J; bases not matched to a gene: 2. CDR1 SEHNR and CDR2 FQNEAQ come from the germline V gene (reference sequence). The full variable domain, with the rest looked up from reference TRBV7-9 and TRBJ1-2, is DTGVSQNPRHKITKRGQNVTFRCDPISEHNRLYWYRQTLGQGPEFLTYFQNEAQLEKSRLLSDRFSAERPKGSFSTLEIQRTEQGDSAMYLCASSLPGGYYGYTFGSGTRLTVV.